The clone carrying this TCR beta chain was observed a handful of times. Its target is not known. This entry belongs to a study of CD8+ T cells in alopecia areata. General study points: Tofacitinib significantly decreased scalp clonality and expanded CD8+ clones among top 100. Shared TCR sequences were less clear between patients than in mice, possibly partly from HLA diversity. One nonresponder makes the tie between baseline CD8+ expansion and response uncertain.

In each case, RNA was isolated and then reverse transcribed into cDNA as the sequencing template. Data came from immunoSEQ multiplex PCR; TCRdb stores just in-frame clones and leaves some out. The table records around 190,000 clones, roughly three fifths of them present only once. Specified treatment: oral pan-JAK inhibitor, 5-10 mg twice daily. This material consisted of CD4+ T cells sorted from blood, taken at week 4, from a patient treated with tofacitinib. The receptor was isolated from a human donor with alopecia areata.

The CDR3: CSVGQAEANVLTF. In DNA form, the CDR3 reads TGCAGCGTTGGCCAGGCAGAGGCCAACGTCCTGACTTTC. The chain is built from TRBV29-1 and TRBJ2-6, with D uncertain. The CDR3 consists of 13 residues. Trimming pared 4 bases from V and 6 bases from J, leaving 10 bases between. Germline CDR1 is SQVTM and CDR2 is ANQGSEA. Drawing the rest from reference TRBV29-1 and TRBJ2-6, the complete variable domain is SAVISQKPSRDICQRGTSLTIQCQVDSQVTMMFWYRQQPGQSLTLIATANQGSEATYESGFVIDKFPISRPNLTFSTLTVSNMSPEDSSIYLCSVGQAEANVLTFGAGSRLTVL.